The 20 T cell receptor beta chains below were found in one sample sequenced in a study of a mutant IDH1 vaccine in newly diagnosed glioma. Time point denoted: week 11, during vaccination. Vaccination comprised doses that each held 300 ug of mutant IDH1 20-mer peptide, plus topical imiquimod. The antigens for these receptors are not known. Assay used: immunoSEQ multiplex PCR; TCRdb lists only in-frame clones, some missing. The table records some 130,000 clones, around four fifths of them present only once. Specimen: PBMCs, collected from a glioma patient whose treatment included an IDH1 peptide vaccine. Receptors originate from a man aged 35 to 55 with glioma.

This chain joins TRBV28 and TRBJ1-2; unclear D gene. Germline V gene sequence: CDR1 MDHEN, CDR2 SYDVKM. The CDR3 runs 12 residues. Trimming shortened V by 5 bases and J by 2 bases, and 6 bases separated the two germline ends. The CDR3 loop is CASSDPNYGYTF. The CDR3 bases are TGTGCCAGCAGTGACCCGAACTATGGCTACACCTTC.

This sequence joins TRBV11-2 and TRBJ2-1; unclear D gene. V dropped 5 bases and J dropped 4 bases, with 6 bases sitting between them. Per the germline V gene, CDR1 is SGHAT and CDR2 is FQNNGV. This CDR3 is built from 12 residues. The CDR3 DNA sequence: TGTGCCAGCAGCCTCGGGTACAATGAGCAGTTCTTC. This encodes CASSLGYNEQFF.

This clone was detected only once. The chain uses TRBV27 and TRBJ2-7, with D possibly called TRBD1 or TRBD2 (5 bases each). Looked up from germline, CDR1 is MNHEY and CDR2 is SMNVEV (reference sequence). The CDR3 spans 13 residues. Trimming shortened V by 6 bases and J by 4 bases, and 13 bases separated the two germline ends. CDR3 in DNA: TGTGCCAGCAGGGGACCCAGGGTGTACGAGCAGTACTTC. Amino acids: CASRGPRVYEQYF.

This clone was seen just once. The gene calls are TRBV6-6 and TRBJ2-5, with D perhaps TRBD2 (5 bases). The CDR3 loop spans 14 amino acids. Germline loops: CDR1 MNHNY, CDR2 SVGAGI (reference sequence). V was shortened by 5 bases and J by 11 bases, with 21 bases between the two germline ends. The CDR3 protein is CASSRLAYNGEQYF. The CDR3 nucleotides read TGTGCCAGCAGTCGCCTAGCATACAACGGGGAGCAGTACTTC.

CDR3 residues: CASSRGFDRVNTEAFF. The CDR3 bases are TGCGCCAGCAGCCGAGGGTTCGACAGGGTGAACACTGAAGCTTTCTTT. The chain employs TRBV5-1 and TRBJ1-1; the match to TRBD1 covers 7 bases. This CDR3 has 16 residues. Germline V gives CDR1 SGHRS, CDR2 YFSETQ. V was clipped by 4 bases and J by 0 bases; unmatched bases: 9. Using reference TRBV5-1 and TRBJ1-1 for the parts outside the CDR3, the full variable domain is KAGVTQTPRYLIKTRGQQVTLSCSPISGHRSVSWYQQTPGQGLQFLFEYFSETQRNKGNFPGRFSGRQFSNSRSEMNVSTLELGDSALYLCASSRGFDRVNTEAFFGQGTRLTVV.

The chain combines TRBV5-1 with TRBJ2-7; perhaps TRBD1 as D (6 bases). The CDR3 covers 13 residues. V was shortened by 2 bases and J by 5 bases, with 11 bases between the two germline ends. CDR1 is SGHRS, CDR2 YFSETQ, per germline. CDR3 DNA sequence: TGCGCCAGCAGCTTCAACAGGGTGGACGAGCAGTACTTC. Its translation is CASSFNRVDEQYF. The variable domain in full, completed from reference TRBV5-1 and TRBJ2-7, reads KAGVTQTPRYLIKTRGQQVTLSCSPISGHRSVSWYQQTPGQGLQFLFEYFSETQRNKGNFPGRFSGRQFSNSRSEMNVSTLELGDSALYLCASSFNRVDEQYFGPGTRLTVT.

In its sample, this clone was seen once. The chain combines TRBV30 with TRBJ1-2; D unclear. Per the germline V gene, CDR1 is GTSNPN and CDR2 is SVGIG (reference sequence). V was pared by 3 bases and J by 4 bases, with 6 bases between. This CDR3 has 11 residues. In DNA, the CDR3 is TGTGCCTGGAGGCCCTCCTATGGCTACACCTTC. This gives the protein CAWRPSYGYTF.

This sequence joins TRBV7-8 and TRBJ1-3, with D possibly matching TRBD1 (5 bases). The V end was cut by 1 base, the J end by 2 bases, with 9 bases between. Germline CDR1 reads SGHVS; CDR2 reads FQNEAQ. The CDR3 extends over 15 amino acids. CDR3: CASSLGTGPGNTIYF. CDR3 bases: TGTGCCAGCAGCTTAGGGACGGGGCCTGGAAACACCATATATTTT.

V is TRBV30 and J is TRBJ2-7, with D possibly matching TRBD1 (6 bases). This CDR3 region has 11 residues. Germline V lookup: CDR1 GTSNPN, CDR2 SVGIG (reference sequence). V lost 5 bases and J 5 bases, leaving 10 bases between the germline ends. This chain's CDR3 is CAWGRDNEQYF. CDR3 DNA: TGTGCCTGGGGCAGGGACAACGAGCAGTACTTC.

The gene calls are TRBV19 and TRBJ2-5; 11 bases are shared with TRBD1. Germline-derived CDR1 and CDR2 are LNHDA and SQIVND (reference sequence). The CDR3 has 15 residues. The junction had 7 bases not matched to a gene; V was cut back by 5 bases and J by 5 bases. This CDR3 reads CASSAGQGAGETQYF. CDR3 nucleotides: TGTGCCAGTAGTGCCGGACAGGGGGCGGGGGAGACCCAGTACTTC.

The V call is TRBV5-4, the J call TRBJ1-2, with a weak D call TRBD1 (6 bases). The V end lost 2 bases, the J end lost 7 bases, and 9 bases lay between the germline ends. From germline, CDR1 is SGHNT and CDR2 YYREEE (reference sequence). CDR3 length: 12 residues. The CDR3 loop reads CASSLRGSGYTF. The DNA of the CDR3 is TGTGCCAGCAGCTTAAGGGGGAGTGGCTACACCTTC.

The chain combines TRBV7-2 with TRBJ1-4; D not certain. The V and J ends lost 7 bases and 1 base respectively, with 16 bases between them. The CDR3 totals 16 residues. Germline V lookup: CDR1 SGHTA, CDR2 FQGNSA. The CDR3: CASTPFGRITNEKLFF. CDR3 DNA: TGTGCCAGCACCCCATTCGGGAGGATAACTAATGAAAAACTGTTTTTT. Full variable domain (outside the CDR3, taken from reference TRBV7-2 and TRBJ1-4): GAGVSQSPSNKVTEKGKDVELRCDPISGHTALYWYRQSLGQGLEFLIYFQGNSAPDKSGLPSDRFSAERTGGSVSTLTIQRTQQEDSAVYLCASTPFGRITNEKLFFGSGTQLSVL.

This chain uses TRBV7-2 with TRBJ2-5; D could derive from TRBD1 or TRBD2 (5 bases each). This CDR3 comprises 16 residues. CDR1 is SGHTA and CDR2 is FQGNSA in the germline V gene. V lost 1 base, J lost 3 bases, and 15 bases lay in between. CDR3 DNA: TGTGCCAGCAGCTTAGGCCCCGGGACCCGGAAAGAGACCCAGTACTTC. This encodes CASSLGPGTRKETQYF.

V is TRBV7-8 and J is TRBJ2-1, with D maybe TRBD1 (5 bases). Trimming cost V 0 bases and J 8 bases, with 17 bases left between them. CDR1 is SGHVS and CDR2 is FQNEAQ in the germline V gene. This CDR3 contains 16 residues. CDR3: CASSLAVTGAPHEQFF. CDR3 nucleotides: TGTGCCAGCAGCTTAGCGGTCACTGGGGCGCCCCATGAGCAGTTCTTC.

The chain is built from TRBV2 and TRBJ2-3, with TRBD2 matching 10 bases. The CDR3 is 15 residues long. Trimming at V came to 7 bases and at J to 0 bases, leaving 4 bases not matched to a gene. CDR1 is SNHLY and CDR2 is FYNNEI in the germline V gene. The CDR3 DNA reads TGTGCCAGCACCTTACTAGCGGGGAGCACAGATACGCAGTATTTT. As protein: CASTLLAGSTDTQYF.

The chain uses TRBV25-1 and TRBJ1-2; no definite D call. This CDR3 contains 13 residues. The V end was cut by 3 bases, the J end by 3 bases, with 8 bases between. CDR1 and CDR2 (germline): MGHDK, SYGVNS. As DNA, the CDR3 is TGTGCCAGCAGTGATCCCCCGGACTATGGCTACACCTTC. Its translation is CASSDPPDYGYTF.

V usage is TRBV4-1 and J usage is TRBJ2-7; D tentatively fits TRBD1 or TRBD2 (7 bases each). Germline-derived CDR1 and CDR2 are MGHRA and YSYEKL. The CDR3 consists of 17 residues. Trimming cost V 3 bases and J 2 bases, with 20 bases left between them. CDR3 sequence (DNA): TGCGCCAGCAGCCATGAGCGGGACAGCCATATCCCCTACGAGCAGTACTTC. The encoded protein is CASSHERDSHIPYEQYF.

The chain couples TRBV30 to TRBJ1-3; the match to TRBD1 covers 8 bases. V trimming: 0 bases; J trimming: 4 bases; junction bases outside the gene matches: 5. Germline lookup yields CDR1 GTSNPN and CDR2 SVGIG (reference sequence). CDR3 size: 15 residues. CDR3 DNA sequence: TGTGCCTGGAGTGTCGGACAGGGCGCCGGAAACACCATATATTTT. This codes for CAWSVGQGAGNTIYF.

The chain recombines TRBV28 with TRBJ1-2; 7 bases line up with TRBD1. The V segment lost 4 bases and the J segment 8 bases; nucleotides outside the gene matches: 1. The length of the CDR3 is 11 residues. Germline CDR1 and CDR2: MDHEN and SYDVKM. CDR3 loop: CASSSTGGYTF. For the CDR3, the DNA is TGTGCCAGCAGTTCGACAGGGGGCTACACCTTC.

The chain joins TRBV6-5 to TRBJ1-2; 10 bases agree with TRBD1. Germline values: CDR1 MNHEY, CDR2 SVGAGI. This CDR3 has 15 amino acids. The V segment lost 0 bases and the J segment 2 bases; nucleotides outside the gene matches: 0. CDR3 residues: CASSYSGQGNYGYTF. The CDR3 region has the DNA TGTGCCAGCAGTTACTCGGGACAGGGGAACTATGGCTACACCTTC.